This T cell receptor beta chain was obtained from a study of regulatory T cells in long-lasting Graves disease. Overall study results and limits: Limited sample numbers may have lowered accuracy.

A note on this clonotype: As yet, its antigen is unknown.

Building the TCR beta libraries relied on iRepertoire HTBI primers, and CDR3 regions underwent Arm-PCR. TCRdb re-called the multiplex PCR reads with MiXCR, one entry per CDR3 protein. The data show approximately 300,000 distinct CDR3 sequences, with about 18% seen just once and less than 45% held by the top ten. Trimming took 10 bases from V and 3 from J; bases not matched to a gene: 14. The germline V gene encodes CDR1 MDHEN and CDR2 SYDVKM. The CDR3 runs to 15 residues. Time point specified: newly diagnosed GD, antithyroid drugs for less than 3 months. Preparation of the TCR library used RNA extracted from PBMCs.

The chain joins TRBV28 to TRBJ1-2, with 7 bases identical to TRBD1. Sample: peripheral blood mononuclear cells (PBMCs), taken at new diagnosis, from a patient treated with antithyroid drugs. The sequence derives from a female donor with Graves disease. Here the CDR3 reads CATTGGGGPHYGYTF. The CDR3, as DNA: TGTGCCACCACCGGGGGAGGGGGCCCCCACTATGGCTACACCTTC.